This is a list of T cell receptor beta chains from one sample in a study of technical replicates of blood from four donors. Clones were read by immunoSEQ multiplex PCR, and TCRdb kept only the in-frame ones, dropping some. There are some 47,000 clones in the sample; about 94% occur only once, and around 4% lies in the top ten. Sequencing was carried out using PBMCs. The receptors were gathered from a human donor in good health. Some clones in this sample may be carry-over from other donors' samples. CDR3s include the opening cysteine and the closing phenylalanine or tryptophan. The D gene is left open where the match is weak.

d_call: TRBD2; v_call: TRBV7-9; j_call: TRBJ2-7; cdr3_aa: CASSLGRTSGSSHEQYF
d_call: .; v_call: TRBV7-9; j_call: TRBJ2-7; cdr3_aa: CASSHPDRGEQYF
d_call: .; v_call: TRBV15; j_call: TRBJ2-7; cdr3_aa: CATSRGARERYEQYF
d_call: TRBD1; v_call: TRBV7-2; j_call: TRBJ1-4; cdr3_aa: CASSPGQGRKLFF
d_call: .; v_call: TRBV4-3; j_call: TRBJ2-7; cdr3_aa: CASSQSEGGTSYEQYF
d_call: .; v_call: TRBV7-2; j_call: TRBJ1-2; cdr3_aa: CASTTRRGAAPWDGYTF
d_call: TRBD2; v_call: TRBV15; j_call: TRBJ2-1; cdr3_aa: CATSRGISSGRTYNEQFF
d_call: TRBD2; v_call: TRBV4-1; j_call: TRBJ2-5; cdr3_aa: CASSPNPGGKGQTQYF
d_call: .; v_call: TRBV4-1; j_call: TRBJ2-7; cdr3_aa: CASSESGTSLSEQYF
d_call: TRBD1; v_call: TRBV6-4; j_call: TRBJ2-7; cdr3_aa: CASSDWGDRGDEQYF